The present entry profiles one T cell receptor beta chain with its context. This entry belongs to a study of blood T cell repertoires in COVID-19. Profiling relied on immunoSEQ multiplex PCR, and the TCRdb table lists in-frame clones only, not all of them. This repertoire shows 150,000 or so clones, about 86% found once; its top ten account for roughly 19%. V dropped 5 bases and J dropped 7; count of bases not matched to a gene: 4. From germline, CDR1 is LGHDT and CDR2 YNNKEL (reference sequence). CDR3 size: 14 residues. Specimen: peripheral blood. The gene calls are TRBV3-1 (or the pseudogene TRBV3-2) and TRBJ1-6; 8 bases are shared with TRBD1. The source of this sequence is a woman over 75 with acute or convalescent COVID-19. CDR3: CASSGQGYNSPLHF. In DNA form, the CDR3 reads TGTGCCAGCAGCGGACAGGGATACAATTCACCCCTCCACTTT.